A selection of T cell receptor beta chains follows, all from one sample in a study of technical replicates of blood from several donors. Assay used: immunoSEQ multiplex PCR; TCRdb lists only in-frame clones, some missing. The sample has more than 90,000 clones; roughly 95% are singletons. The sequenced material came from T cells isolated from PBMCs. The source is a human donor in good health. The CDR3 runs from the conserved cysteine through the conserved F or W. Fields, in order: clone size, D gene, V gene, J gene, CDR3 DNA, CDR3 protein. D genes are given only for firm matches. A row's size may be missing; if present it is once, few, many or a size class.

NA	NA	TRBV4-1	TRBJ2-5	TGCGCCAGCAGCCAAGATGGCGGACTGCTGTACTTC	CASSQDGGLLYF
many	TRBD1	TRBV4-1	TRBJ1-4	TGCGCCAGCAGCCGCAAAACAAAGGGGGACAGAGATGAAAAACTGTTTTTT	CASSRKTKGDRDEKLFF
NA	NA	TRBV27	TRBJ1-1	TGTGCCAGCAGTCAAGCGGGACGGATGAACACTGAAGCTTTCTTT	CASSQAGRMNTEAFF
NA	TRBD1	TRBV29-1	TRBJ1-2	TGCAGCGTTGAAAATACGGGACAGGGGGCGGGTGGCTACACCTTC	CSVENTGQGAGGYTF
NA	TRBD1	TRBV2	TRBJ1-5	TGTGCCAGCAGGGGGGAACAGGGGTCGTGGCAGCCCCAGCATTTT	CASRGEQGSWQPQHF
NA	TRBD1	TRBV27	TRBJ2-7	TGTGCCAGCAGTGTGGGACAGGGCTACGAGCAGTACTTC	CASSVGQGYEQYF
once	TRBD2	TRBV5-5	TRBJ2-7	TGTGCCAGCAGCTTGGCCTATAGCGGGGGCATGTGGGAGCAGTACTTC	CASSLAYSGGMWEQYF
NA	TRBD2	TRBV29-1	TRBJ2-7	TGCAGCGTTGAAGACCGCCGTGGGACTAGCGGGAGCTCCTACGAGCAGTACTTC	CSVEDRRGTSGSSYEQYF
NA	NA	TRBV14	TRBJ2-6	TGTGCCAGCAGCCAAGCGTCTGGGGCCAACGTCCTGACTTTC	CASSQASGANVLTF
few	NA	TRBV2	TRBJ1-1	TGTGCCAGCAAGAGGACAAGACAGATACAGAACACTGAAGCTTTCTTT	CASKRTRQIQNTEAFF
NA	NA	TRBV5-8	TRBJ1-1	TGTGCCAGCAGCCCCGACGACAGGTCGAGTGAAGCTTTCTTT	CASSPDDRSSEAFF
NA	TRBD1	TRBV7-9	TRBJ1-2	TGTGCCAGCAGCTTAAGGAGAGGGACAGGGGGCGATGGCTACACCTTC	CASSLRRGTGGDGYTF
once	TRBD1	TRBV19	TRBJ1-2	TGTGCCAGTAGCCGGGACAGGGGGACGGCCTATGGCTACACCTTC	CASSRDRGTAYGYTF
NA	NA	TRBV9	TRBJ1-5	TGTGCCAGCAGCCCAGGCGTGGGGGCGAGCAATCAGCCCCAGCATTTT	CASSPGVGASNQPQHF
NA	NA	TRBV5-1	TRBJ1-6	TGCGCCAGCAGCTTGGCCCCAGCCGGGAGCTCCTATAATTCACCCCTCCACTTT	CASSLAPAGSSYNSPLHF
NA	TRBD2	TRBV7-3	TRBJ2-1	TGTGCCAGCAGCTTAACCCTCACTAGCGGGGGGGCCTACAATGAGCAGTTCTTC	CASSLTLTSGGAYNEQFF
NA	TRBD2	TRBV6-6	TRBJ2-1	TGTGCCAGCAGCCCCGGACTAGCGGGGGTGCCCGAGCAGTTCTTC	CASSPGLAGVPEQFF
NA	TRBD1	TRBV5-1	TRBJ1-3	TGCGCCAGCAGCTTGGGACAGGGGGGGGATTTTGGAAACACCATATATTTT	CASSLGQGGDFGNTIYF
NA	NA	TRBV14	TRBJ2-7	TGTGCCAGCAGCCCACTGTCCCCTAATAGCCCTTACGAGCAGTACTTC	CASSPLSPNSPYEQYF
NA	NA	TRBV4-2	TRBJ1-2	TGTGCCAGCAGCCAAGATGGTCTCGGAGGGCCTAACTATGGCTACACCTTC	CASSQDGLGGPNYGYTF
NA	TRBD2	TRBV13	TRBJ2-3	TGTGCCAGCAGCCAAATACTGACCGGGACTAGCGGGATTGATACGCAGTATTTT	CASSQILTGTSGIDTQYF
once	NA	TRBV18	TRBJ1-1	TGTGCCAGCCTCCCGGGTGGTTTTCCATCTGAAGCTTTCTTT	CASLPGGFPSEAFF
NA	TRBD1	TRBV19	TRBJ2-2	TGTGCCAGTAGTCGACAGGGGAACACCGGGGAGCTGTTTTTT	CASSRQGNTGELFF
NA	TRBD2	TRBV28	TRBJ2-7	TGTGCCAGCAGTTCCGGGACTAGCGGGAGCTCCTACGAGCAGTACTTC	CASSSGTSGSSYEQYF
NA	NA	TRBV6-5	TRBJ1-1	TGTGCCAGCACCGTAGGCGGGGTGAACACTGAAGCTTTCTTT	CASTVGGVNTEAFF
NA	NA	TRBV13	TRBJ2-4	TGTGCCAGCAGCTTAGATGGGGGCCGGGGCAAAAACATTCAGTACTTC	CASSLDGGRGKNIQYF
NA	NA	TRBV9	TRBJ2-7	TGTGCCAGCAGCGTAGGGCAGGGATGGTCCTACGAGCAGTACTTC	CASSVGQGWSYEQYF
NA	TRBD2	TRBV6-4	TRBJ2-3	TGTGCCAGCAGTGACTCCGGGGGGGCAGATACGCAGTATTTT	CASSDSGGADTQYF
NA	NA	TRBV2	TRBJ1-6	TGTGCCAGCAGTGTTAGGACTCTAAGCTCCTATAATTCACCCCTCCACTTT	CASSVRTLSSYNSPLHF
NA	TRBD1	TRBV29-1	TRBJ1-1	TGCAGCGTTTGGGCAGGGGGGCTCCCGGCTTTCTTT	CSVWAGGLPAFF
NA	NA	TRBV15	TRBJ1-1	TGTGCCACCAGCACCCGGCGCTGGGGAGATTTGAACACTGAAGCTTTCTTT	CATSTRRWGDLNTEAFF
NA	TRBD1	TRBV6-5	TRBJ1-5	TGTGCCAGCAGTAACAGGGGGAATCAGCCCCAGCATTTT	CASSNRGNQPQHF
NA	TRBD1	TRBV5-4	TRBJ1-2	TGTGCCAGCAGCTTGGCTGACAGGGGGCAGTTTGGCTACACCTTC	CASSLADRGQFGYTF
NA	NA	TRBV6-5	TRBJ1-2	TGTGCCAGCAGTTTTTCTGGTTTGCGGGGATATGGCTACACCTTC	CASSFSGLRGYGYTF
NA	TRBD2	TRBV30	TRBJ2-3	TGTGCCTGGAGTATCGGACTAGCGGGGGTTACGCAGTATTTT	CAWSIGLAGVTQYF
NA	TRBD2	TRBV7-2	TRBJ2-1	TGTGCCAGCAGCATAGGACTAGCTTCGTACGATGAGCAGTTCTTC	CASSIGLASYDEQFF
NA	NA	TRBV10-1	TRBJ2-1	TGCGCCAGCAGTGCTTTCGGAGGCGGGAATGAGCAGTTCTTC	CASSAFGGGNEQFF
once	TRBD1	TRBV19	TRBJ1-2	TGTGCCAGTAGTATAAAGACAGGGCTGGATGGCTACACCTTC	CASSIKTGLDGYTF
NA	NA	TRBV19	TRBJ1-5	TGTGCCAGTAGTATTGAGGGATATCAGCCCCAGCATTTT	CASSIEGYQPQHF
NA	NA	TRBV7-9	TRBJ1-1	TGTGCCAGCAGCTTGAGTGAGTGGGGGGGCACTGAAGCTTTCTTT	CASSLSEWGGTEAFF
NA	TRBD2	TRBV7-3	TRBJ2-1	TGTGCCAGCAGCTTATCGGGGGGGCCGGTGGAGCAGTTCTTC	CASSLSGGPVEQFF